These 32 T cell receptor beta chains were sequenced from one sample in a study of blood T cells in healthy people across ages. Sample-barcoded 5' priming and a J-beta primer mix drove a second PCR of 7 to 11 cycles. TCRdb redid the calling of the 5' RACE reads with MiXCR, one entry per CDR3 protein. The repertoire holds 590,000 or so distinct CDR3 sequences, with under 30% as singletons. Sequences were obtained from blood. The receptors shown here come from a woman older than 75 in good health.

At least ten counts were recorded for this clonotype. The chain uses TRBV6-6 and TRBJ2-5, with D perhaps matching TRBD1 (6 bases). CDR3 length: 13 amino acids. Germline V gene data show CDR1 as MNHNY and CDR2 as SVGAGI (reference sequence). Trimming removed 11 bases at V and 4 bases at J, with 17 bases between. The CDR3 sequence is CAGRTQGRETQYF. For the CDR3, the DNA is TGTGCCGGGAGAACGCAGGGGAGAGAGACCCAGTACTTC.

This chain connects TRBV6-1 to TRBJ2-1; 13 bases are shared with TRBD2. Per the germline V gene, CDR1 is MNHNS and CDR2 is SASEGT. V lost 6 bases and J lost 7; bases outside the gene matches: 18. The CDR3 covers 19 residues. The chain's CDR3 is CASRRRVLAGGPFRNEQFF. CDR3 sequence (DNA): TGTGCCAGCAGGAGAAGGGTACTAGCGGGAGGGCCGTTTCGGAATGAGCAGTTCTTC.

The CDR3 sequence is CASRSRVNQPQHF. CDR3 nucleotides: TGTGCCAGCAGGTCTCGCGTGAATCAGCCCCAGCATTTT. The chain employs TRBV28 and TRBJ1-5; D gene ambiguous. Per the germline V gene, CDR1 is MDHEN and CDR2 is SYDVKM. The CDR3 runs to 13 residues. V was clipped by 6 bases and J by 4 bases, with 10 bases between them.

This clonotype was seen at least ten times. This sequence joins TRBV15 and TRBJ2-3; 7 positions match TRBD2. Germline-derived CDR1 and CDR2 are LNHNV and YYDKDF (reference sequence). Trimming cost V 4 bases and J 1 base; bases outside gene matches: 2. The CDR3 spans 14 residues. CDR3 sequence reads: CATSISGGTDTQYF. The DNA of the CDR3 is TGTGCCACCAGCATAAGCGGGGGCACAGATACGCAGTATTTT.

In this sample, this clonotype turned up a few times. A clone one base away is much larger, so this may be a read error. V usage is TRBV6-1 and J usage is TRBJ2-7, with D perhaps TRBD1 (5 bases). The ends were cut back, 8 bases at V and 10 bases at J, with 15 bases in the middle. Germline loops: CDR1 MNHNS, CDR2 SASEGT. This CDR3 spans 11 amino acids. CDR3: CASSGLEAQYF. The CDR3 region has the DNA TGTGCCAGCTCAGGGCTAGAGGCCCAGTACTTC.

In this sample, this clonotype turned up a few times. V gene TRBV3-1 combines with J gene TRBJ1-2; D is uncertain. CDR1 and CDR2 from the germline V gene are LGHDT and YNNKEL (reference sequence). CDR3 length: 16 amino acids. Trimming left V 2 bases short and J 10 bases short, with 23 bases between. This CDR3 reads CASSQFAEEDGNDYTF. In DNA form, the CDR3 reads TGTGCCAGCAGCCAATTTGCGGAGGAGGACGGGAATGACTACACCTTC.

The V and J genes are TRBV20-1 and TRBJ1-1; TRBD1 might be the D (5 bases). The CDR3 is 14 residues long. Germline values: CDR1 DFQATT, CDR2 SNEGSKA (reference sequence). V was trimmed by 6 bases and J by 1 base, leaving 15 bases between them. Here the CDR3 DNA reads TGCAGTGCGAGACCGGGACCGAGGAACACTGAAGCTTTCTTT. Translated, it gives CSARPGPRNTEAFF.

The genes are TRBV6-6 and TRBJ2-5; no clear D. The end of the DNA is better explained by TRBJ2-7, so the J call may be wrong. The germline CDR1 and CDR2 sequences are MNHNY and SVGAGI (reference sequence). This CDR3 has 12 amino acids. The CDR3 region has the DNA TGTGCCATCCGAAGGCCGTCCTACGAGCAGTACTTC. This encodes CAIRRPSYEQYF.

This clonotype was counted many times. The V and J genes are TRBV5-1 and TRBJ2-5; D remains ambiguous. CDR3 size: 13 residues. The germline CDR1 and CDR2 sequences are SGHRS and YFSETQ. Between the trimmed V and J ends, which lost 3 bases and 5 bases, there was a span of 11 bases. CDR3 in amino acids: CASSYTLRETQYF. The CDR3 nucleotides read TGCGCCAGCAGCTATACGCTTCGGGAGACCCAGTACTTC.

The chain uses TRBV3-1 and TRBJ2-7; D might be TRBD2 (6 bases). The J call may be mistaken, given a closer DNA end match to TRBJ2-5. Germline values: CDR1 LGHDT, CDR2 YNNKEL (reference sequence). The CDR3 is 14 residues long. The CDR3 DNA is TGTGCCAGCAGCCAAGAGGAACTAGCAGAGACCCAGTACTTC. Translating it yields CASSQEELAETQYF.

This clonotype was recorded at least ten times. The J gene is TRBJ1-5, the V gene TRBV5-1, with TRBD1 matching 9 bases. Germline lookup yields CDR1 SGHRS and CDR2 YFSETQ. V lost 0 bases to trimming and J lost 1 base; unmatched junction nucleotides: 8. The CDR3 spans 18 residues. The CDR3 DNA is TGCGCCAGCAGCTTGGGTGGGACAGGGCTTTTGAGCAATCAGCCCCAGCATTTT. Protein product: CASSLGGTGLLSNQPQHF.

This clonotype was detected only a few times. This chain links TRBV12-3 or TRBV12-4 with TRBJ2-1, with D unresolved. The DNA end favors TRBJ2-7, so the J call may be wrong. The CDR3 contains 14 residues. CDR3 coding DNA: TGTGCCAGCACCACCCCGTGGGCCTACAATGAGCAGTACTTC. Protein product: CASTTPWAYNEQYF.

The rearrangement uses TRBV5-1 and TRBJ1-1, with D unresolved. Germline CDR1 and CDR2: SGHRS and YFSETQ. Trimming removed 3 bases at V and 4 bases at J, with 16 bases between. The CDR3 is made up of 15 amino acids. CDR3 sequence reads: CASSWRGSGGTEAFF. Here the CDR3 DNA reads TGCGCCAGCAGCTGGAGAGGGTCTGGAGGCACTGAAGCTTTCTTT. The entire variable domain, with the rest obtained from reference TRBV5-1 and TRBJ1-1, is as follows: KAGVTQTPRYLIKTRGQQVTLSCSPISGHRSVSWYQQTPGQGLQFLFEYFSETQRNKGNFPGRFSGRQFSNSRSEMNVSTLELGDSALYLCASSWRGSGGTEAFFGQGTRLTVV.

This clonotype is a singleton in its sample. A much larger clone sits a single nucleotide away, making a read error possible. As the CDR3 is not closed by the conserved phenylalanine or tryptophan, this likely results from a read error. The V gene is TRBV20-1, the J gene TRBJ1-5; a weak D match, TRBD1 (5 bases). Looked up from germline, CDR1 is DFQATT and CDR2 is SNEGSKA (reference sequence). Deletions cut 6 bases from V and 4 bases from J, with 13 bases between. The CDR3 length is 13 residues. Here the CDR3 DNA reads TGCAGTGCCCGACAAGGGGTAAATCAGCCCCAGCATGTT. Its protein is CSARQGVNQPQHV.

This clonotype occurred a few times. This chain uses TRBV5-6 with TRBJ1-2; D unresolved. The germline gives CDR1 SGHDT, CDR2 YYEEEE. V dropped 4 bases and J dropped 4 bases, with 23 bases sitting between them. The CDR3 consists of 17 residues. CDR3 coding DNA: TGTGCCAGCAGCGATAGGGCCGGCTTTTGGCGCCTCTATGGCTACACCTTC. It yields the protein CASSDRAGFWRLYGYTF.

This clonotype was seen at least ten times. In DNA form, the CDR3 reads TGCAGCACTGGACAGGGGACAAACTATGGCTACACCTTC. Amino acid sequence: CSTGQGTNYGYTF. The chain carries TRBV29-1 and TRBJ1-2; TRBD1 aligns across 9 bases. This CDR3 region has 13 residues. Germline CDR1 SQVTM, CDR2 ANQGSEA. After removal of 8 bases from V and 2 bases from J, the junction contained 6 bases not matched to a gene.

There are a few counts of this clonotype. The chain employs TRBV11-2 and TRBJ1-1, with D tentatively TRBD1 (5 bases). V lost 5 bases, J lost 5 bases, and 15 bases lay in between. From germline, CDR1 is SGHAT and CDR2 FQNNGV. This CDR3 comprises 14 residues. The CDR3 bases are TGTGCCAGCAGCCAGACCCAGGGCGGGACTGAAGCTTTCTTT. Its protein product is CASSQTQGGTEAFF.

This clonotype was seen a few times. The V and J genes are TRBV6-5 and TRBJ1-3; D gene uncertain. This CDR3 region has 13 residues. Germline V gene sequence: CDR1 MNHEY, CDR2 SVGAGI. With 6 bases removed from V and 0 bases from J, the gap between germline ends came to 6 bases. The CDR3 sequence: CASRLSSGNTIYF. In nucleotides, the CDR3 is TGTGCCAGCAGACTAAGCTCTGGAAACACCATATATTTT.

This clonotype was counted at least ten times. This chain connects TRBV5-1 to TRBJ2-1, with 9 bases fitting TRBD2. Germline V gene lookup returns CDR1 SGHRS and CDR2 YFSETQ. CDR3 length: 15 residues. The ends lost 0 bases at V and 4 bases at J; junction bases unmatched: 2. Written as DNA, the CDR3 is TGCGCCAGCAGCTTGGCTCTAGCGGGGTACAATGAGCAGTTCTTC. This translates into CASSLALAGYNEQFF.

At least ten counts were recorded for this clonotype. The CDR3: CASSPSGELFYEQYF. Here the CDR3 DNA reads TGCGCCAGCAGCCCCTCAGGAGAACTGTTCTACGAGCAGTACTTC. The V gene is TRBV5-1, the J gene TRBJ2-7; D unclear. Germline CDR1 reads SGHRS; CDR2 reads YFSETQ. The CDR3 is made up of 15 amino acids. V gave up 4 bases and J gave up 3 bases, with 17 bases separating them.

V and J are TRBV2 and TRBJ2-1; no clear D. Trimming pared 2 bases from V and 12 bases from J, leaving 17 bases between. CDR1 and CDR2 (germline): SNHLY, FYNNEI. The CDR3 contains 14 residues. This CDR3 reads CASSEMNFNHGQFF. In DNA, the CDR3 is TGTGCCAGCAGTGAAATGAACTTCAATCATGGGCAGTTCTTC. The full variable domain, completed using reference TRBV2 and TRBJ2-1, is EPEVTQTPSHQVTQMGQEVILRCVPISNHLYFYWYRQILGQKVEFLVSFYNNEISEKSEIFDDQFSVERPDGSNFTLKIRSTKLEDSAMYFCASSEMNFNHGQFFGPGTRLTVL.

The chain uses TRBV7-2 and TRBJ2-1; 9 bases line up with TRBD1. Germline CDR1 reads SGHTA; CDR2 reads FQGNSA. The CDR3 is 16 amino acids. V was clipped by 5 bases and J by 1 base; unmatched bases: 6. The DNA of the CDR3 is TGTGCCAGCAGCACAGCCGGGACAGGGTCCTACAATGAGCAGTTCTTC. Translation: CASSTAGTGSYNEQFF.

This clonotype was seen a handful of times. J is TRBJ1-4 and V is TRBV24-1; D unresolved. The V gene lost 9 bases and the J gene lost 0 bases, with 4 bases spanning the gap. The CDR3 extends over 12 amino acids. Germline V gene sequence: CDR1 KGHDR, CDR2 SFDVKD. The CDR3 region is CATSATNEKLFF. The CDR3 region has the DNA TGTGCCACCTCGGCAACTAATGAAAAACTGTTTTTT.

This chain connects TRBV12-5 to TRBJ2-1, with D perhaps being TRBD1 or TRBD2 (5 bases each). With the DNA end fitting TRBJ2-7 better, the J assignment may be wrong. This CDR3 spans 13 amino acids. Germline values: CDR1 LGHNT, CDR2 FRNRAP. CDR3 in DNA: TGTGCTAGGAATTACGGGACGAGATACGAGCAGTACTTC. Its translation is CARNYGTRYEQYF.

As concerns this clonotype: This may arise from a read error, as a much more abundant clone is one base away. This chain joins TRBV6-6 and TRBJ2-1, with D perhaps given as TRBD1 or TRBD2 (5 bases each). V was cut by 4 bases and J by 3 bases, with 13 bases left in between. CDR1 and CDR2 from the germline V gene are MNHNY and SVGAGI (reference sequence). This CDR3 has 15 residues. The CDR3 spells CASSCPVGDYNEQFF. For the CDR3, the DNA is TGTGCCAGCAGTTGCCCCGTGGGGGACTACAATGAGCAGTTCTTC.

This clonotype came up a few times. Here the CDR3 reads CASANPPPGPTEQFF. CDR3 nucleotide sequence: TGCGCCAGCGCAAACCCCCCTCCAGGGCCCACGGAGCAGTTCTTC. The V gene is TRBV5-1, the J gene TRBJ2-1, with a tentative D call TRBD1 (5 bases). Trimming removed 7 bases at V and 10 bases at J, with 24 bases between. The CDR3 length is 15 residues. Germline assignment: CDR1 SGHRS and CDR2 YFSETQ. Full variable domain (remainder filled in from reference TRBV5-1 and TRBJ2-1): KAGVTQTPRYLIKTRGQQVTLSCSPISGHRSVSWYQQTPGQGLQFLFEYFSETQRNKGNFPGRFSGRQFSNSRSEMNVSTLELGDSALYLCASANPPPGPTEQFFGPGTRLTVL.

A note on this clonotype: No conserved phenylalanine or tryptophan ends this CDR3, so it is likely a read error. As DNA, the CDR3 is TGCAGTGCTCAAGTGGCGGGGATAACGCAAGAGACCCAGTACGTC. Translating gives CSAQVAGITQETQYV. The V gene is TRBV20-1, the J gene TRBJ2-5, with D perhaps matching TRBD2 (6 bases). The germline V gene encodes CDR1 DFQATT and CDR2 SNEGSKA (reference sequence). Trimming removed 5 bases at V and 2 bases at J, with 18 bases between. The CDR3 is 15 residues long.

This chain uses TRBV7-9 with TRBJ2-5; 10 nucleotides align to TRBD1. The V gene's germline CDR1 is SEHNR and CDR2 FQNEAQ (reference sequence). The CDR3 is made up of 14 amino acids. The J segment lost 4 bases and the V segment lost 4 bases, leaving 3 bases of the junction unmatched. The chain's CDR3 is CASSSRDRGETQYF. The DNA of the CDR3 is TGTGCCAGCAGCTCTCGGGACAGGGGAGAGACCCAGTACTTC.

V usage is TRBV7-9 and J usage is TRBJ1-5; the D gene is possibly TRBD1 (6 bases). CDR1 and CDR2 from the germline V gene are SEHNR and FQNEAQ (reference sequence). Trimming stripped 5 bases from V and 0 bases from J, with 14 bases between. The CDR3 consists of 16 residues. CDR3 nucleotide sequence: TGTGCCAGCAGCAGACAGGTGGGCGATAGCAATCAGCCCCAGCATTTT. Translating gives CASSRQVGDSNQPQHF.

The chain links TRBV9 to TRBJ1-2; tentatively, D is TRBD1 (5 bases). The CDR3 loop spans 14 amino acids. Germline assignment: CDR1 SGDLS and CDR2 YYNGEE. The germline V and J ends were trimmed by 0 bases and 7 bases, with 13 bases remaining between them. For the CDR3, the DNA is TGTGCCAGCAGCGTAGAGGGACGGGAAAGTGGCTACACCTTC. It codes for CASSVEGRESGYTF. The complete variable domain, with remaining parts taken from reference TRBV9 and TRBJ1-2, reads DSGVTQTPKHLITATGQRVTLRCSPRSGDLSVYWYQQSLDQGLQFLIQYYNGEERAKGNILERFSAQQFPDLHSELNLSSLELGDSALYFCASSVEGRESGYTFGSGTRLTVV.

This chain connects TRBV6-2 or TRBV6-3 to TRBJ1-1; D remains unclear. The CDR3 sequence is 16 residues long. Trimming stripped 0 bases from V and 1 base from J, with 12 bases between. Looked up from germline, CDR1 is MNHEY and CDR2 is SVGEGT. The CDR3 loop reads CASSYSRRGTNTEAFF. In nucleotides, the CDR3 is TGTGCCAGCAGTTACTCGAGACGGGGTACGAACACTGAAGCTTTCTTT.

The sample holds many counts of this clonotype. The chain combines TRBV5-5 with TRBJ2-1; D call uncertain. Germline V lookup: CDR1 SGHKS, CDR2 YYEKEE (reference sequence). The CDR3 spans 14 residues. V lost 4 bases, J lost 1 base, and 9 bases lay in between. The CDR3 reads CASSPRLSYNEQFF. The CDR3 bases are TGTGCCAGCAGCCCTCGGCTTTCCTACAATGAGCAGTTCTTC.